These 30 T cell receptor beta chains came from one sample sequenced in a study of OX40 agonist ivuxolimab in advanced cancers. Profiled with immunoSEQ multiplex PCR; TCRdb holds only in-frame clones, not every one. The sample records approximately 72,000 clones, 80% to 90% being singletons. Here the sequenced sample was CD4+ or CD8+ T cells sorted from blood, taken in a trial of the OX40 agonist ivuxolimab. The receptors stem from an adult with an advanced solid tumor such as melanoma, head and neck, liver or kidney cancer.

This clone has just one count. This chain connects TRBV11-2 to TRBJ2-7; the match to TRBD1 covers 7 bases. CDR1 and CDR2 from the germline V gene are SGHAT and FQNNGV. This CDR3 is built from 17 residues. V gave up 0 bases and J gave up 2 bases; unmatched junction bases: 10. CDR3 sequence reads: CASSLEVTGWETYEQYF. CDR3 bases: TGTGCCAGCAGCTTAGAGGTGACAGGGTGGGAAACCTACGAGCAGTACTTC.

The V gene is TRBV5-8, the J gene TRBJ1-6, with TRBD1 matching 8 bases. Trimming cost V 5 bases and J 7 bases; bases outside gene matches: 8. The CDR3 spans 15 residues. Germline V gene sequence: CDR1 SGHTS, CDR2 YDEGEE. CDR3 nucleotides: TGTGCCAGCAGATTTCAGGGGGCGGGCAATTCACCCCTCCACTTT. Protein: CASRFQGAGNSPLHF.

This clone appeared a few times. The chain recombines TRBV7-6 with TRBJ1-3, with 7 bases lining up with TRBD1. The CDR3 runs to 17 residues. Germline values: CDR1 SGHVS, CDR2 FNYEAQ. Unmatched junction bases numbered 6, after V lost 1 base and J lost 0 bases. In DNA, the CDR3 is TGTGCCAGCAGCTTAGGCCCGACAGGGATCTCTGGAAACACCATATATTTT. Translating it yields CASSLGPTGISGNTIYF.

The chain has TRBV7-3 and TRBJ2-2, with TRBD1 matching 8 bases. Germline assignment: CDR1 SGHTA and CDR2 FQGTGA. This CDR3 region has 15 residues. V lost 6 bases, J lost 4 bases, and 7 bases stayed unmatched. This CDR3 is CASSKGQVGTGELFF. CDR3 sequence (DNA): TGTGCCAGCAGTAAGGGACAGGTTGGCACCGGGGAGCTGTTTTTT.

This chain uses TRBV4-1 with TRBJ2-3; perhaps TRBD2 as D (5 bases). The CDR3 covers 15 residues. The ends were cut back, 1 base at V and 4 bases at J, with 12 bases in the middle. The germline V gene encodes CDR1 MGHRA and CDR2 YSYEKL. CDR3 nucleotide sequence: TGCGCCAGCAGCCAAGTATCTAGCAGGTCAGATACGCAGTATTTT. This encodes CASSQVSSRSDTQYF.

The chain employs TRBV14 and TRBJ2-7, with 8 nucleotides matching TRBD1. V shed 4 bases, J shed 7 bases, and the junction held 9 bases outside the gene matches. The CDR3 contains 14 residues. Germline CDR1 reads SGHDN; CDR2 reads FVKESK. DNA for the CDR3: TGTGCCAGCAGCCCCTGGGACAGGTTTTGGGAGCAGTACTTC. Translating gives CASSPWDRFWEQYF.

The V and J genes are TRBV11-2 and TRBJ2-7, with 7 bases aligning to TRBD1. Per germline, CDR1 SGHAT and CDR2 FQNNGV. The CDR3 length is 15 residues. Trimming cost V 3 bases and J 4 bases; bases outside gene matches: 9. DNA for the CDR3: TGTGCCAGCAGCTTGGGGACAGCTAGCCTTTACGAGCAGTACTTC. The encoded protein is CASSLGTASLYEQYF. The full variable domain, completed using reference TRBV11-2 and TRBJ2-7, is EAGVAQSPRYKIIEKRQSVAFWCNPISGHATLYWYQQILGQGPKLLIQFQNNGVVDDSQLPKDRFSAERLKGVDSTLKIQPAKLEDSAVYLCASSLGTASLYEQYFGPGTRLTVT.

V is TRBV7-8 and J is TRBJ2-7, with a tentative D call TRBD2 (5 bases). Trimming shortened V by 3 bases and J by 4 bases, and 13 bases separated the two germline ends. This CDR3 is built from 14 residues. Per germline, CDR1 SGHVS and CDR2 FQNEAQ. Here the CDR3 DNA reads TGTGCCAGCAGCTTCACGGGGAGAGGATACGAGCAGTACTTC. Protein: CASSFTGRGYEQYF.

CDR3 nucleotide sequence: TGTGCCAGTAGTATTACGATGGGAAGGAGCAATCAGCCCCAGCATTTT. Its protein is CASSITMGRSNQPQHF. The V gene is TRBV19, the J gene TRBJ1-5, with no clear D. Germline CDR1 and CDR2: LNHDA and SQIVND (reference sequence). This CDR3 has 16 residues. Trimming removed 3 bases from V and 1 base from J, with 13 bases in between. The full variable domain, in which reference TRBV19 and TRBJ1-5 provide the parts outside the CDR3, is DGGITQSPKYLFRKEGQNVTLSCEQNLNHDAMYWYRQDPGQGLRLIYYSQIVNDFQKGDIAEGYSVSREKKESFPLTVTSAQKNPTAFYLCASSITMGRSNQPQHFGDGTRLSIL.

The CDR3, as DNA: TGTGCCAGCAGCTGGACTAGCGGGAGACGGGAGCTGTTTTTT. Translating it yields CASSWTSGRRELFF. The rearrangement links TRBV6-5 to TRBJ2-2; 13 bases are shared with TRBD2. The V gene end was trimmed by 6 bases and the J gene end by 9 bases; junction bases not matched to a gene: 4. Germline V gene sequence: CDR1 MNHEY, CDR2 SVGAGI. The CDR3 has 14 residues.

V usage is TRBV30 and J usage is TRBJ1-5, with TRBD1 identical over 7 bases. Germline trimming cut 0 bases from V and 5 bases from J; bases unmatched to any gene: 1. The CDR3 has 13 amino acids. Looked up from germline, CDR1 is GTSNPN and CDR2 is SVGIG (reference sequence). CDR3 bases: TGTGCCTGGAGTGTCGGGACAGATCAGCCCCAGCATTTT. Residues: CAWSVGTDQPQHF.

The V call is TRBV6-5, the J call TRBJ1-2, with D possibly being TRBD1 (5 bases). Germline V gene sequence: CDR1 MNHEY, CDR2 SVGAGI. The CDR3 runs to 15 residues. V was shortened by 0 bases and J by 6 bases, with 14 bases between the two germline ends. The CDR3 region is CASSYSTLGVDGYTF. The CDR3 DNA reads TGTGCCAGCAGTTACTCGACCCTAGGGGTGGATGGCTACACCTTC.

This rearrangement joins TRBV7-6 to TRBJ1-1; D not resolved. There are 16 residues in the CDR3. Germline assignment: CDR1 SGHVS and CDR2 FNYEAQ. Trimming removed 1 base from V and 0 bases from J, with 12 bases in between. CDR3 residues: CASSLVGRAMNTEAFF. The CDR3 DNA reads TGTGCCAGCAGCTTAGTGGGTCGGGCAATGAACACTGAAGCTTTCTTT.

This rearrangement joins TRBV7-3 to TRBJ2-7; 10 bases are shared with TRBD1. This CDR3 is built from 14 residues. V trimming: 5 bases; J trimming: 2 bases; junction bases outside the gene matches: 3. Germline V lookup: CDR1 SGHTA, CDR2 FQGTGA. CDR3 sequence (DNA): TGTGCCAGCAGCCCGGGACAGGGGACCTACGAGCAGTACTTC. Translation: CASSPGQGTYEQYF.

In its sample, this clone was seen a few times. The CDR3 loop reads CTSSLPPWGNQPQHF. The CDR3 DNA follows: TGCACCAGCAGCCTCCCACCTTGGGGCAATCAGCCCCAGCATTTT. The chain uses TRBV1 and TRBJ1-5. TRBV1 corresponds to a pseudogene. The CDR3 loop spans 15 amino acids.

The chain couples TRBV11-2 to TRBJ2-5, with TRBD1 identical over 8 bases. Germline V gene lookup returns CDR1 SGHAT and CDR2 FQNNGV. The CDR3 consists of 15 residues. Trimming took 2 bases from V and 5 from J; bases not matched to a gene: 7. CDR3 loop: CASSLKTGVGETQYF. CDR3 DNA sequence: TGTGCCAGCAGCTTAAAGACAGGGGTCGGGGAGACCCAGTACTTC.

The sample holds a few counts of this clone. The chain uses TRBV2 and TRBJ1-3, with TRBD1 matching over 9 bases. V lost 2 bases, J lost 6 bases, and 5 bases stayed unmatched. Germline V gives CDR1 SNHLY, CDR2 FYNNEI. CDR3 length: 15 residues. This chain's CDR3 is CASSEWTGAENTIYF. CDR3 nucleotides: TGTGCCAGCAGTGAATGGACAGGGGCTGAAAACACCATATATTTT.

J is TRBJ2-3 and V is TRBV29-1; 8 positions match TRBD2. The junction had 8 bases not matched to a gene; V was cut back by 7 bases and J by 5 bases. Germline V lookup: CDR1 SQVTM, CDR2 ANQGSEA. The CDR3 extends over 13 amino acids. CDR3 DNA sequence: TGCAGCGGGGTCGGGGGGGCTGGAGATACGCAGTATTTT. This codes for CSGVGGAGDTQYF.

The chain joins TRBV4-2 to TRBJ2-7; no definite D call. The CDR3 is made up of 12 amino acids. Trimming stripped 5 bases from V and 1 base from J, with 6 bases between. Germline assignment: CDR1 LGHNA and CDR2 YNFKEQ. CDR3 amino acids: CASSSSSYEQYF. The CDR3 DNA reads as TGTGCCAGCAGCTCCTCGTCCTACGAGCAGTACTTC.

The J gene is TRBJ2-7, the V gene TRBV7-2; D is perhaps TRBD1 (6 bases). The CDR3 has 15 amino acids. Trimming took off 5 bases at V and 2 bases at J, with 16 bases between the two ends. Germline CDR1 reads SGHTA; CDR2 reads FQGNSA. In DNA form, the CDR3 reads TGTGCCAGCAGCACACAGGGTCCGGCCCCCTACGAGCAGTACTTC. Its translation: CASSTQGPAPYEQYF.

The CDR3 region is CAGQGSGNYGYTF. CDR3 coding DNA: TGTGCCGGCCAGGGGTCAGGGAACTATGGCTACACCTTC. This chain joins TRBV28 and TRBJ1-2; perhaps TRBD1 as D (6 bases). The V end was cut by 11 bases, the J end by 2 bases, with 15 bases between. Germline V gene sequence: CDR1 MDHEN, CDR2 SYDVKM. The CDR3 is made up of 13 amino acids.

This clone was recorded once. V and J are TRBV28 and TRBJ2-7, with D possibly matching TRBD1 (6 bases). Germline loops: CDR1 MDHEN, CDR2 SYDVKM. CDR3 size: 13 residues. The V gene lost 3 bases and the J gene lost 6 bases, with 12 bases spanning the gap. CDR3 region: CASSFVTRGEQYF. The DNA of the CDR3 is TGTGCCAGCAGTTTTGTGACCAGGGGCGAGCAGTACTTC.

The count of this clone is one. The chain is built from TRBV29-1 and TRBJ2-1, with D unclear. Trimming pared 3 bases from V and 3 bases from J, leaving 3 bases between. Germline lookup yields CDR1 SQVTM and CDR2 ANQGSEA. This CDR3 contains 11 residues. In DNA, the CDR3 is TGCAGCGTTGACAGCTACAATGAGCAGTTCTTC. It specifies CSVDSYNEQFF.

The table lists this clone with a count of one. V gene TRBV5-4 combines with J gene TRBJ1-2; 9 bases are a match to TRBD1. CDR1 is SGHNT, CDR2 YYREEE, per germline (reference sequence). The CDR3 runs to 14 residues. The ends lost 3 bases at V and 3 bases at J; junction bases unmatched: 3. The CDR3 sequence: CASSSTGGDYGYTF. Written as DNA, the CDR3 is TGTGCCAGCAGCTCCACAGGGGGCGACTATGGCTACACCTTC.

The chain recombines TRBV6-6 with TRBJ2-3; no clear D. Germline V gene lookup returns CDR1 MNHNY and CDR2 SVGAGI (reference sequence). Trimming cost V 0 bases and J 2 bases, with 6 bases left between them. This CDR3 has 14 residues. The CDR3 DNA reads TGTGCCAGCAGTTACTCTAGTTCCACAGATACGCAGTATTTT. Translated: CASSYSSSTDTQYF.

In DNA form, the CDR3 reads TGTGCCAGCAGTTCCGGGACAGTGAACAATGAGCAGTTCTTC. As protein: CASSSGTVNNEQFF. This chain uses TRBV28 with TRBJ2-1; 7 bases fit TRBD1. The germline V gene encodes CDR1 MDHEN and CDR2 SYDVKM. The CDR3 totals 14 residues. Trimming cost V 4 bases and J 5 bases; bases outside gene matches: 5.

The chain has TRBV9 and TRBJ2-7; 9 nucleotides line up with TRBD2. With 3 bases clipped from V and 7 bases from J, the junction kept 14 bases outside the gene matches. The germline gives CDR1 SGDLS, CDR2 YYNGEE. The CDR3 loop spans 16 amino acids. In DNA form, the CDR3 reads TGTGCCAGCAGCGATAGAACCGGGACTAGCCCTTTGGAGCAGTACTTC. This translates into CASSDRTGTSPLEQYF.

The chain combines TRBV15 with TRBJ2-5; possibly TRBD1 for D (7 bases). The CDR3 totals 15 residues. CDR1 is LNHNV, CDR2 YYDKDF, per germline (reference sequence). The V gene lost 5 bases and the J gene lost 7 bases, with 20 bases spanning the gap. The CDR3 region has the DNA TGTGCCACCAGCGGCGACCTACCCCAGGGGGGGACCCAGTACTTC. The encoded protein is CATSGDLPQGGTQYF.

The rearrangement links TRBV2 to TRBJ2-3; D may correspond to TRBD1 or TRBD2 (5 bases each). The germline CDR1 and CDR2 sequences are SNHLY and FYNNEI. V lost 8 bases, J lost 5 bases, and 14 bases lay in between. The CDR3 loop spans 13 amino acids. CDR3 bases: TGTGCCAGCCGAAGGGGAGTCGGAGATACGCAGTATTTT. Translated: CASRRGVGDTQYF.

J is TRBJ2-1 and V is TRBV18; 7 positions match TRBD2. CDR3 length: 13 residues. J lost 5 bases, V lost 5 bases, and 3 bases had no gene match. Germline V CDR1 and CDR2: KGHSH, LQKENI. CDR3 sequence: CASSSREDNEQFF. CDR3 bases: TGTGCCAGCTCATCCCGGGAGGACAATGAGCAGTTCTTC.